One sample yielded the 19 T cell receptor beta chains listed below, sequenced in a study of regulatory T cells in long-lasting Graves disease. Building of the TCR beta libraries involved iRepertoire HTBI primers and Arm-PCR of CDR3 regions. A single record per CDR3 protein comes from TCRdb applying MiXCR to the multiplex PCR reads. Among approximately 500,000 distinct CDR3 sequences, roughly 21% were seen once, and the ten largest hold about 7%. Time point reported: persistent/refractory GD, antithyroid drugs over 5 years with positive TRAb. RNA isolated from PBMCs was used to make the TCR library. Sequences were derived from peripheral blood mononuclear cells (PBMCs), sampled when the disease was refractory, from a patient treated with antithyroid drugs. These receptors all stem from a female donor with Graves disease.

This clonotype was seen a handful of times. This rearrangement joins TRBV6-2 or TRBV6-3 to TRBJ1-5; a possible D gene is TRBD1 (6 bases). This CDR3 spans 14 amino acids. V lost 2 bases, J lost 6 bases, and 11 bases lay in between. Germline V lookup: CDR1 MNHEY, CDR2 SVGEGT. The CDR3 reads CASSYAQGSQPQHF. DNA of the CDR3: TGTGCCAGCAGTTACGCTCAGGGGAGTCAGCCCCAGCATTTT.

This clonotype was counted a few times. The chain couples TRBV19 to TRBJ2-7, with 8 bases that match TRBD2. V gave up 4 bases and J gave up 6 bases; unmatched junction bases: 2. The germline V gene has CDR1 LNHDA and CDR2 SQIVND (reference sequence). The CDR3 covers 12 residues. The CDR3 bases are TGTGCCAGTAGTACTAGCGGGCTCGAGCAGTACTTC. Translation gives CASSTSGLEQYF.

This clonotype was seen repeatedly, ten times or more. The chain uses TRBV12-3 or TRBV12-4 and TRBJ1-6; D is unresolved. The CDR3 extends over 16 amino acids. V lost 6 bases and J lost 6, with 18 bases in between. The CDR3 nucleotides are TGTGCCAGCAGACCCCTTGGTAGGGTTGTTAATTCACCCCTCCACTTT. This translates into CASRPLGRVVNSPLHF.

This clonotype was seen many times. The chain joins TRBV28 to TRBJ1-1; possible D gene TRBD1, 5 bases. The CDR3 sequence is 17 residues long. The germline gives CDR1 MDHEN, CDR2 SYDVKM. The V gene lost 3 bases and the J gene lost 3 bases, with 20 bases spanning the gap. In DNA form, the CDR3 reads TGTGCCAGCAGTTTGCGGAGTGTGAGGGGATGGGACACTGAAGCTTTCTTT. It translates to CASSLRSVRGWDTEAFF. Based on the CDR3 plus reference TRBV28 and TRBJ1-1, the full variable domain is DVKVTQSSRYLVKRTGEKVFLECVQDMDHENMFWYRQDPGLGLRLIYFSYDVKMKEKGDIPEGYSVSREKKERFSLILESASTNQTSMYLCASSLRSVRGWDTEAFFGQGTRLTVV.

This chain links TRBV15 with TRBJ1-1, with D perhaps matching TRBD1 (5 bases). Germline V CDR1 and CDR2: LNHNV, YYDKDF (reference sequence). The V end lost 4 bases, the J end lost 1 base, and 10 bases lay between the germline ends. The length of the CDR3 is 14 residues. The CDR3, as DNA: TGTGCCACCAGCAAGGGACTCCCGAACACTGAAGCTTTCTTT. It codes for CATSKGLPNTEAFF.

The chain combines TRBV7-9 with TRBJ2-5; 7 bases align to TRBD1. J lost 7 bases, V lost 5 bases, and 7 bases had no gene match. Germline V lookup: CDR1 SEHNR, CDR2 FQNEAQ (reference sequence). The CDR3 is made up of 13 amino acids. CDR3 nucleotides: TGTGCCAGCAGCCCATACAGGACAGGGACCCAGTACTTC. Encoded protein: CASSPYRTGTQYF.

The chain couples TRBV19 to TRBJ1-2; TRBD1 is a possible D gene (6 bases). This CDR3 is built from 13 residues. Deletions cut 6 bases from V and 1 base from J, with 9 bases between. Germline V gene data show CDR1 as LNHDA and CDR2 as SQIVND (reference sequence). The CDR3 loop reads CASRRTVNYGYTF. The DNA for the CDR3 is TGTGCCAGTAGGAGGACAGTTAACTATGGCTACACCTTC.

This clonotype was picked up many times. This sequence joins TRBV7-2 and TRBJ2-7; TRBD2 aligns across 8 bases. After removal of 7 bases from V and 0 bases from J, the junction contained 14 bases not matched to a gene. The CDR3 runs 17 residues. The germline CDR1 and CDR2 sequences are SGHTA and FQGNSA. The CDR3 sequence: CASKLTGSGSDSYEQYF. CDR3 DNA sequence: TGTGCCAGCAAACTTACGGGGAGCGGGAGCGACTCCTACGAGCAGTACTTC.

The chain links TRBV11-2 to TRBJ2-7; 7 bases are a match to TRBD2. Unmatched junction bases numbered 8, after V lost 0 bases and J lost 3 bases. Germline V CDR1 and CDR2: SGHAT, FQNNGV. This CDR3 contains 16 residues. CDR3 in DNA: TGTGCCAGCAGCTTAGATCAGGCGGGAGCCTACTACGAGCAGTACTTC. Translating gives CASSLDQAGAYYEQYF. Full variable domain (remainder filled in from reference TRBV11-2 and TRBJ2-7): EAGVAQSPRYKIIEKRQSVAFWCNPISGHATLYWYQQILGQGPKLLIQFQNNGVVDDSQLPKDRFSAERLKGVDSTLKIQPAKLEDSAVYLCASSLDQAGAYYEQYFGPGTRLTVT.

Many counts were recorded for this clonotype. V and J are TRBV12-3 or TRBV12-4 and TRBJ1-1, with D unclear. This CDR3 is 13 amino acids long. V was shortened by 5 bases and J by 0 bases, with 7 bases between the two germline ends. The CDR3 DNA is TGTGCCAGCAGTCTCTGGTTGAACACTGAAGCTTTCTTT. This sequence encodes CASSLWLNTEAFF.

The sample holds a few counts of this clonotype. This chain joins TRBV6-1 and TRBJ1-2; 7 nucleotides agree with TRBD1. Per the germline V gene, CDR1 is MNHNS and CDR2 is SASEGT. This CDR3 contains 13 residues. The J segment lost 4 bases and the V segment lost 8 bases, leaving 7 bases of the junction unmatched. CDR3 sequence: CASGWGQSYGYTF. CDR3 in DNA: TGTGCCAGCGGATGGGGACAGAGCTATGGCTACACCTTC.

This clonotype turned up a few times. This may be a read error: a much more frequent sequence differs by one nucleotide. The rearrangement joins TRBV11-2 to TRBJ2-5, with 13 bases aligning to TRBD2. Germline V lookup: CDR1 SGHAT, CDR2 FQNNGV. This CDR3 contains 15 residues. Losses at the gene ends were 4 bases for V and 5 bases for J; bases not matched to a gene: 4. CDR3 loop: CASSSLAGGWETQYF. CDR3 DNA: TGTGCCAGCAGCTCACTAGCGGGGGGGTGGGAGACCCAGTACTTC.

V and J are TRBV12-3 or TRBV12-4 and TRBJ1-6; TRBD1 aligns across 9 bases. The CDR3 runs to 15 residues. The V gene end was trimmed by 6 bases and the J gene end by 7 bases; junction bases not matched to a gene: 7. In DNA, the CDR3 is TGTGCCAGCAGGGTCTGGGACAGGGACAATTCACCCCTCCACTTT. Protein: CASRVWDRDNSPLHF.

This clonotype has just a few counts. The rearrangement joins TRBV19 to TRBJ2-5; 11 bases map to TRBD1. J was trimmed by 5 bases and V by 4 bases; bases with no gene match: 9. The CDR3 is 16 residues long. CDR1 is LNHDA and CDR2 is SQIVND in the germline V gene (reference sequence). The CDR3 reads CASSRGTGGIGETQYF. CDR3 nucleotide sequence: TGTGCCAGTAGTAGGGGGACAGGGGGTATTGGGGAGACCCAGTACTTC.

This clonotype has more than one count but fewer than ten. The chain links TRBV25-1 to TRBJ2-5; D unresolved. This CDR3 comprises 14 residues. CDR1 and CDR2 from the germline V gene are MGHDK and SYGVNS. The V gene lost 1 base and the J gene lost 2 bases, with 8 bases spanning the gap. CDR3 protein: CASSEFGSQETQYF. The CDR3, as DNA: TGTGCCAGCAGTGAATTCGGCAGTCAAGAGACCCAGTACTTC. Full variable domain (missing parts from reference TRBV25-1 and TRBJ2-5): EADIYQTPRYLVIGTGKKITLECSQTMGHDKMYWYQQDPGMELHLIHYSYGVNSTEKGDLSSESTVSRIRTEHFPLTLESARPSHTSQYLCASSEFGSQETQYFGPGTRLLVL.

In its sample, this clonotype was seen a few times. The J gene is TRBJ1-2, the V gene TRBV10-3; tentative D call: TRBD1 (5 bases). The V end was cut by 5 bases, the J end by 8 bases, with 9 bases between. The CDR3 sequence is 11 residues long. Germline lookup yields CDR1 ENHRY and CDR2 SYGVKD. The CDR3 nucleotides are TGTGCCATCAGTTTGGGGGAGGGCTACACCTTC. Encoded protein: CAISLGEGYTF.

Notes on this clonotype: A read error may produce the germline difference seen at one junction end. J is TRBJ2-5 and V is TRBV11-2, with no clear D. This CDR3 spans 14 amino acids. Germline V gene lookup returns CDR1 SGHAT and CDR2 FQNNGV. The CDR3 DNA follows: TGTGCCAGCAGCTTAGTCAGGACCCAAGGGACCCAGTACTTC. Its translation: CASSLVRTQGTQYF.

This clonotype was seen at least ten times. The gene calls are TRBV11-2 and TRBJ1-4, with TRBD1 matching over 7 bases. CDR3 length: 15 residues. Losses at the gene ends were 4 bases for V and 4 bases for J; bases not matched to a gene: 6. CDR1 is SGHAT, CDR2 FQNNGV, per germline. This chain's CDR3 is CASSSRQGLNEKLFF. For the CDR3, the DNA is TGTGCCAGCAGCTCGAGACAGGGTCTTAATGAAAAACTGTTTTTT.

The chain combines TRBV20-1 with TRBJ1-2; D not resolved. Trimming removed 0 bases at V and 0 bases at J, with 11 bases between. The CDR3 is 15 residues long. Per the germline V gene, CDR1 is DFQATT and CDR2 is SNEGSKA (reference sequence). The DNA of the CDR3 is TGCAGTGCTAGAGATCAAAGGGAATCTAACTATGGCTACACCTTC. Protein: CSARDQRESNYGYTF.